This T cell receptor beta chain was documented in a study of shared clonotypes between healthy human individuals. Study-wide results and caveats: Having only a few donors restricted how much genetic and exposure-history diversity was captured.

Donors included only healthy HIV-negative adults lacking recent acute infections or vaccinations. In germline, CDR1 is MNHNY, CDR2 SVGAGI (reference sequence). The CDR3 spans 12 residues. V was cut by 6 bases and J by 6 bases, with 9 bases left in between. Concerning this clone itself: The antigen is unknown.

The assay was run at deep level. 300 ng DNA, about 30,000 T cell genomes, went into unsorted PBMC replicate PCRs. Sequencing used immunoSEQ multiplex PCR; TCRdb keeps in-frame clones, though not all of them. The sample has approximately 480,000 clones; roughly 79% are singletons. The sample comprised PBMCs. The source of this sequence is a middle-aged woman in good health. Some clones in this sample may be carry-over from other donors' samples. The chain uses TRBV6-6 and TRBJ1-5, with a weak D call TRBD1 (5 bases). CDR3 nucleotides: TGTGCCAGCAGCGACAGCGGTCAGCCCCAGCATTTT. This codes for CASSDSGQPQHF.